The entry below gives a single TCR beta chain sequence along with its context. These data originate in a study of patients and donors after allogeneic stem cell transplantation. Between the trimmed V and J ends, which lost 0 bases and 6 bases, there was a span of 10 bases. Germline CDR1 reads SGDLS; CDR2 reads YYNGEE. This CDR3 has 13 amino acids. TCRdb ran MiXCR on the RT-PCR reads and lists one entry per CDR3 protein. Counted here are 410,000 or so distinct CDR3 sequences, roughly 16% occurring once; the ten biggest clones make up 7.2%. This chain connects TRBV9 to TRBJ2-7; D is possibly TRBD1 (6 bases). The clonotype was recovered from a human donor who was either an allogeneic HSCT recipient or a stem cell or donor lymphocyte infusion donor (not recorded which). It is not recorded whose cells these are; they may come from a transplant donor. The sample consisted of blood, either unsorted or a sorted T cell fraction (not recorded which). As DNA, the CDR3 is TGTGCCAGCAGCGTAGAGTCAGGGGCCGAGCAGTACTTC. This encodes CASSVESGAEQYF.